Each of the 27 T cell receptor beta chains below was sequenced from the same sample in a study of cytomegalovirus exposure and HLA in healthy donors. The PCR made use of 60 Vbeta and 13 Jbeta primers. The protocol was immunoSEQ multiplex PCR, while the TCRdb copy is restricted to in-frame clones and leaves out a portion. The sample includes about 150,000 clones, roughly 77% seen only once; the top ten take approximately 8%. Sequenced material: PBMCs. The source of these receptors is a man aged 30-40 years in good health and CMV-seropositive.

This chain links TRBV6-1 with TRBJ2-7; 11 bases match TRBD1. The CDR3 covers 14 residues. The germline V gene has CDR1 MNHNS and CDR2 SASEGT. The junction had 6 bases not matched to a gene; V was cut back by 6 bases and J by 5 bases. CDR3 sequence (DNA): TGTGCCAGCAGACCGGGACAGGGGGTCCACGAGCAGTACTTC. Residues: CASRPGQGVHEQYF.

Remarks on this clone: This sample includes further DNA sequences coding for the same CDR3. The DNA for the CDR3 is TGTGCCAGCAGTGAGGGGACTAGCGTCACCACCGGGGAGCTGTTTTTT. It yields the protein CASSEGTSVTTGELFF. V and J are TRBV6-4 and TRBJ2-2; 10 bases fit TRBD2. The CDR3 sequence is 16 residues long. J gave up 4 bases and V 3 bases, and 5 bases lay outside the gene matches. Germline V lookup: CDR1 MRHNA, CDR2 SNTAGT.

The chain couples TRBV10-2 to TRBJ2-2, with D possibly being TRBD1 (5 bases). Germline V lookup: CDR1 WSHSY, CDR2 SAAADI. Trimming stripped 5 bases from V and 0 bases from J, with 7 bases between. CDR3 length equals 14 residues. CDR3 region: CASSLDTNTGELFF. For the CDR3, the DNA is TGCGCCAGCAGTTTGGACACGAACACCGGGGAGCTGTTTTTT.

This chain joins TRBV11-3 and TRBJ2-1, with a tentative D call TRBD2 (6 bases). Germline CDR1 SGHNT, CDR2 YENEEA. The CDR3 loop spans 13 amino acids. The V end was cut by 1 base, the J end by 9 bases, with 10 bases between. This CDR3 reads CASSLGRASEQFF. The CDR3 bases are TGTGCCAGCAGCTTAGGGAGGGCAAGTGAGCAGTTCTTC.

The CDR3 loop is CASSYPGQGVAYEQYF. The DNA of the CDR3 is TGTGCCAGCAGTTACCCGGGACAGGGGGTCGCCTACGAGCAGTACTTC. V is TRBV6-6 and J is TRBJ2-7, with 11 bases aligning to TRBD1. The CDR3 totals 16 residues. Germline V gene sequence: CDR1 MNHNY, CDR2 SVGAGI (reference sequence). The trim removed 2 bases at V and 2 bases at J, leaving 5 bases unmatched.

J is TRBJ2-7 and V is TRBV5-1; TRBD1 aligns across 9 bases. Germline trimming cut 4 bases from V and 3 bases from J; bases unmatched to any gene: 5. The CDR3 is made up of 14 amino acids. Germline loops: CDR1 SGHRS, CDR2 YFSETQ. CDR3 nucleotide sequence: TGCGCCAGCAGCAAAGGGACAGGGAGCTACGAGCAGTACTTC. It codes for CASSKGTGSYEQYF.

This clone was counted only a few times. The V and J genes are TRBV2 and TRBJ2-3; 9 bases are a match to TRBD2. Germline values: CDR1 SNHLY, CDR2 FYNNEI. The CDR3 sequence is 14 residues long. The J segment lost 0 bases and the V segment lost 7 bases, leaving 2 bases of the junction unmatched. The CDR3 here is CASTAGGSTDTQYF. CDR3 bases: TGTGCCAGCACTGCGGGAGGGAGCACAGATACGCAGTATTTT.

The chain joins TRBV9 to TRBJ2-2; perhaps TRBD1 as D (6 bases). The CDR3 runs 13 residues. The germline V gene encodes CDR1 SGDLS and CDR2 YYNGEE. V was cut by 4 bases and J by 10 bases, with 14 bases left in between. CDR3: CASSPGAGTELFF. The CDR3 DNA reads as TGTGCCAGCAGCCCAGGGGCAGGGACGGAGCTGTTTTTT.

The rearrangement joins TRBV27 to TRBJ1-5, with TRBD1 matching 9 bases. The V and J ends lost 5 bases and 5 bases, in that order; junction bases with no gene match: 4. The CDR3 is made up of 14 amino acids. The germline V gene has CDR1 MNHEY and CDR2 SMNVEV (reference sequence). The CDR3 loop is CASSKTGGYQPQHF. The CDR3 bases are TGTGCCAGCAGTAAGACAGGGGGTTATCAGCCCCAGCATTTT.

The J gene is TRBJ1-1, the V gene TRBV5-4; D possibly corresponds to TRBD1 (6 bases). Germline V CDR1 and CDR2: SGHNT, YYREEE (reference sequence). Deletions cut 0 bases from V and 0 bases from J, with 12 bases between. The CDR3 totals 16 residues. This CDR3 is CASSLGGRGVNTEAFF. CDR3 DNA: TGTGCCAGCAGCTTGGGGGGGAGGGGGGTGAACACTGAAGCTTTCTTT.

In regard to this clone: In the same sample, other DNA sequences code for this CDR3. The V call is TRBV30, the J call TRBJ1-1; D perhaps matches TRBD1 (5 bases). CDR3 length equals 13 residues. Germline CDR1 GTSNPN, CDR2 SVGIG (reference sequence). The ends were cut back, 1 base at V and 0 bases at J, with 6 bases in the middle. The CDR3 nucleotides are TGTGCCTGGAGTGGACAGCTGAACACTGAAGCTTTCTTT. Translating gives CAWSGQLNTEAFF.

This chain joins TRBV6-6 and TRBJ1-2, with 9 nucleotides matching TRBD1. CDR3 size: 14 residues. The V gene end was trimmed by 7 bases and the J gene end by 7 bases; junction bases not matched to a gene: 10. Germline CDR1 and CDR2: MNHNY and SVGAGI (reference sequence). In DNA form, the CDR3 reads TGTGCCAGCAAGGGGGACAGGGAGAGAGGTGGCTACACCTTC. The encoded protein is CASKGDRERGGYTF.

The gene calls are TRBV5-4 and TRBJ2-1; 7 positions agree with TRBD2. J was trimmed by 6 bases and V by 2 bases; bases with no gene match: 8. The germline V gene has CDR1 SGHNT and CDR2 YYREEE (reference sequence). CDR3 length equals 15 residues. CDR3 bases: TGTGCCAGCAGCTTCTGGGGACTAAAGGGCAATGAGCAGTTCTTC. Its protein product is CASSFWGLKGNEQFF.

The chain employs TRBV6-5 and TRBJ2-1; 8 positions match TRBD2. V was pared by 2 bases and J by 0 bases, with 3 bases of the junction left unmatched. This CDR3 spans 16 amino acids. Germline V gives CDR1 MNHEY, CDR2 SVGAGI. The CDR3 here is CASSYGSGSSYNEQFF. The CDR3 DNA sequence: TGTGCCAGCAGTTACGGGAGCGGGAGCTCCTACAATGAGCAGTTCTTC.

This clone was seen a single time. The CDR3 sequence: CASSPGTGVEGNQPQHF. CDR3 sequence (DNA): TGTGCCAGCAGCCCCGGGACAGGGGTGGAGGGCAATCAGCCCCAGCATTTT. The V gene is TRBV7-9, the J gene TRBJ1-5, with TRBD1 matching 10 bases. Trimming took 5 bases from V and 2 from J; bases not matched to a gene: 9. Germline assignment: CDR1 SEHNR and CDR2 FQNEAQ (reference sequence). The CDR3 is made up of 17 amino acids.

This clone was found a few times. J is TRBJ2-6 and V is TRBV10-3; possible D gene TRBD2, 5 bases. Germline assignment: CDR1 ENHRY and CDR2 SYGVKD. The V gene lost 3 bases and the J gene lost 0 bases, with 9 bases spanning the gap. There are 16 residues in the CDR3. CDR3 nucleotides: TGTGCCATCAGTGATCTAGGACTCTCTGGGGCCAACGTCCTGACTTTC. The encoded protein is CAISDLGLSGANVLTF.

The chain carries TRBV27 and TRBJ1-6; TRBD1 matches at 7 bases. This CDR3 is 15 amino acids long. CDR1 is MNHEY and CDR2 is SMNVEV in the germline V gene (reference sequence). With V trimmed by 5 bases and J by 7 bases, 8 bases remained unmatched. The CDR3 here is CASSLATGLNSPLHF. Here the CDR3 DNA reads TGTGCCAGCAGTCTAGCGACAGGGTTAAATTCACCCCTCCACTTT.

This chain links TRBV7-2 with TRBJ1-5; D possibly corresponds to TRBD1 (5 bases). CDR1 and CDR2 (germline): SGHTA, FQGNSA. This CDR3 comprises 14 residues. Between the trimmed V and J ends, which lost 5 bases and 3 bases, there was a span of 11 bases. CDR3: CASSAGGTNQPQHF. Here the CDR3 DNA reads TGTGCCAGCAGCGCCGGGGGGACCAATCAGCCCCAGCATTTT. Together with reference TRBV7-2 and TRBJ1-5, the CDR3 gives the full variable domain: GAGVSQSPSNKVTEKGKDVELRCDPISGHTALYWYRQSLGQGLEFLIYFQGNSAPDKSGLPSDRFSAERTGGSVSTLTIQRTQQEDSAVYLCASSAGGTNQPQHFGDGTRLSIL.

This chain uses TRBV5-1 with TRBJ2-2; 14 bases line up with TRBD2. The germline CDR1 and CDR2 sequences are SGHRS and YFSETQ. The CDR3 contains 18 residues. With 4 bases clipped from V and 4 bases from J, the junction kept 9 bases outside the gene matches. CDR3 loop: CASSRKTSGRDRTGELFF. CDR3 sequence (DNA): TGCGCCAGCAGCAGGAAGACTAGCGGGAGGGATCGCACCGGGGAGCTGTTTTTT.

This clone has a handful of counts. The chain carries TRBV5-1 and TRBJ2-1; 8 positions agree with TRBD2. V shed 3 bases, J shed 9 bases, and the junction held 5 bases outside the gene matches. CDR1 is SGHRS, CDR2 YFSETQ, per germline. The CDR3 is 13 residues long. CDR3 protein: CASSSGGGPEQFF. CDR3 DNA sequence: TGCGCCAGCAGCTCGGGGGGGGGACCTGAGCAGTTCTTC.

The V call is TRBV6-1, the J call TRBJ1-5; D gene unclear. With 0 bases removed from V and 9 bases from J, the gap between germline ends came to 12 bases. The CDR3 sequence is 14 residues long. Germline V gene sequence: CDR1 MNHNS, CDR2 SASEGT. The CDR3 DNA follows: TGTGCCAGCAGTGAAGCGTCGTGGGCGTGGCCCCAGCATTTT. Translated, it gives CASSEASWAWPQHF.

CDR3 region: CAVAGFDGYTF. In nucleotides, the CDR3 is TGTGCCGTGGCGGGCTTCGATGGCTACACCTTC. V and J are TRBV6-5 and TRBJ1-2; D gene unclear. In germline, CDR1 is MNHEY, CDR2 SVGAGI. This CDR3 is built from 11 residues. V lost 11 bases and J 6 bases, leaving 13 bases between the germline ends.

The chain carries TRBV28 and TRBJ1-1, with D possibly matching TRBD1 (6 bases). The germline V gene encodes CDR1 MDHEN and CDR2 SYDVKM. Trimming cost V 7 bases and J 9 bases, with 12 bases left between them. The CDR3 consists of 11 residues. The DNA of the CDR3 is TGTGCCAGCACTAAAGGACAGAAAGCTTTCTTT. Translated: CASTKGQKAFF.

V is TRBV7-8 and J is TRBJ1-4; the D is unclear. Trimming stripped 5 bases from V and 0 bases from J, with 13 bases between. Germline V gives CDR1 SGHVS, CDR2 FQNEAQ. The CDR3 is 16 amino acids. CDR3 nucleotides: TGTGCCAGCAGCCCGCGTTCGTCTGCAACTAATGAAAAACTGTTTTTT. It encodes CASSPRSSATNEKLFF. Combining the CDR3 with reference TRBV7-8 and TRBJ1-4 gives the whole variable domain GAGVSQSPRYKVAKRGQDVALRCDPISGHVSLFWYQQALGQGPEFLTYFQNEAQLDKSGLPSDRFFAERPEGSVSTLKIQRTQQEDSAVYLCASSPRSSATNEKLFFGSGTQLSVL.

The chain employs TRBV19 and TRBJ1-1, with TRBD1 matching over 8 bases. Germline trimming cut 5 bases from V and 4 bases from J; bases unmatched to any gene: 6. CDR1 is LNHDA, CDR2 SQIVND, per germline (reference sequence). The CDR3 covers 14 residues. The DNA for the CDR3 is TGTGCCAGTAGTCCCTTACAGGGGGGCACTGAAGCTTTCTTT. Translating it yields CASSPLQGGTEAFF.

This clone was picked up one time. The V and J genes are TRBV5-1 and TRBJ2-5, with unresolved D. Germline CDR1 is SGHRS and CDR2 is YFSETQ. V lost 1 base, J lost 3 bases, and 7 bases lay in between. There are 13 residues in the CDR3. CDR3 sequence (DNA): TGCGCCAGCAGCTTGTACGGAGAAGAGACCCAGTACTTC. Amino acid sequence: CASSLYGEETQYF.

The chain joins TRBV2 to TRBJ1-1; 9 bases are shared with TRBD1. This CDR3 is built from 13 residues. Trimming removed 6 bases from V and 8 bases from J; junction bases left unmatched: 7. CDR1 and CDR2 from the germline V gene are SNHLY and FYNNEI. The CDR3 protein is CASRQTGGEEAFF. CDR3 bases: TGTGCCAGCAGACAGACAGGGGGGGAAGAAGCTTTCTTT. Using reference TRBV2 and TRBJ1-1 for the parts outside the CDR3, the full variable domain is EPEVTQTPSHQVTQMGQEVILRCVPISNHLYFYWYRQILGQKVEFLVSFYNNEISEKSEIFDDQFSVERPDGSNFTLKIRSTKLEDSAMYFCASRQTGGEEAFFGQGTRLTVV.